The 20 T cell receptor beta chains below all came from one sample that was sequenced in a study of blood T cells in healthy people across ages. A J-beta primer mix and a sample-barcoded 5' primer were used in a second PCR of about 7 to 12 cycles. TCRdb reanalysed the 5' RACE reads using MiXCR and keeps one entry per CDR3 protein. The table includes 980,000 or so distinct CDR3 sequences, about 44% detected once. The sample comprised blood. All receptors derive from a man aged 25-40 years in good health.

This chain connects TRBV24-1 to TRBJ2-7; 9 bases are a match to TRBD1. V was pared by 5 bases and J by 4 bases, with 5 bases of the junction left unmatched. The CDR3 has 14 residues. Germline assignment: CDR1 KGHDR and CDR2 SFDVKD. CDR3 protein: CATSAGQGIYEQYF. CDR3 sequence (DNA): TGTGCCACCAGTGCGGGACAGGGAATATACGAGCAGTACTTC.

This chain uses TRBV4-1 with TRBJ1-5, with D maybe TRBD1 (5 bases). CDR1 is MGHRA, CDR2 YSYEKL, per germline. The CDR3 extends over 15 amino acids. Trimming pared 2 bases from V and 4 bases from J, leaving 12 bases between. CDR3 residues: CASSQQGPENQPQHF. The DNA of the CDR3 is TGCGCCAGCAGCCAACAGGGCCCAGAGAATCAGCCCCAGCATTTT.

This chain uses TRBV7-2 with TRBJ1-4; a possible D gene is TRBD1 (5 bases). Germline V gives CDR1 SGHTA, CDR2 FQGNSA. V was cut by 5 bases and J by 7 bases, with 20 bases left in between. The CDR3 extends over 16 amino acids. The CDR3 DNA follows: TGTGCCAGCAGCCCGCTAGTCGGGGCGCAGGGTGAAAAACTGTTTTTT. Its protein is CASSPLVGAQGEKLFF.

The chain has TRBV2 and TRBJ1-2, with D tentatively TRBD1 (5 bases). V dropped 6 bases and J dropped 2 bases, with 10 bases sitting between them. The CDR3 totals 13 residues. Per the germline V gene, CDR1 is SNHLY and CDR2 is FYNNEI. CDR3 amino acids: CASRETVNYGYTF. CDR3 DNA sequence: TGTGCCAGCAGGGAGACAGTGAACTATGGCTACACCTTC.

This clonotype was seen many times. V usage is TRBV27 and J usage is TRBJ1-6; D unclear. Trimming took 5 bases from V and 0 from J, leaving 11 bases between them. The CDR3 runs to 16 residues. Looked up from germline, CDR1 is MNHEY and CDR2 is SMNVEV (reference sequence). This CDR3 reads CASSPLRSSYNSPLHF. The CDR3 region has the DNA TGTGCCAGCAGTCCCCTCAGGAGCTCCTATAATTCACCCCTCCACTTT.

Remarks on this clonotype: The junction departs from the called germline gene at one end, perhaps through a read error. The chain recombines TRBV28 with TRBJ2-4; TRBD2 agrees at 8 bases. The last part of the DNA fits TRBJ2-7 better; the J call may be wrong. CDR1 and CDR2 from the germline V gene are MDHEN and SYDVKM. The CDR3 extends over 14 amino acids. CDR3 DNA sequence: TGTGCCAGCACTTTACTCGGGGGGGAGTACGAGCAGTACTTC. Translating it yields CASTLLGGEYEQYF.

The rearrangement links TRBV30 to TRBJ1-6; 9 bases are shared with TRBD1. The CDR3 contains 13 residues. Germline lookup yields CDR1 GTSNPN and CDR2 SVGIG (reference sequence). J was trimmed by 9 bases and V by 3 bases; bases with no gene match: 3. CDR3 nucleotides: TGTGCCTGGAGGTCACAGGGGGCTTCACCCCTCCACTTT. The encoded protein is CAWRSQGASPLHF.

This rearrangement joins TRBV14 to TRBJ2-7; D is uncertain. The V gene's germline CDR1 is SGHDN and CDR2 FVKESK. CDR3 length: 12 amino acids. V lost 4 bases, J lost 7 bases, and 11 bases lay in between. CDR3 residues: CASSLPDGEQYF. In DNA, the CDR3 is TGTGCCAGCAGCCTCCCCGACGGGGAGCAGTACTTC.

The V gene is TRBV7-8, the J gene TRBJ2-7; the D gene is possibly TRBD1 (6 bases). The germline V and J ends were trimmed by 5 bases and 1 base, with 12 bases remaining between them. Germline values: CDR1 SGHVS, CDR2 FQNEAQ. The length of the CDR3 is 14 residues. CDR3 nucleotides: TGTGCCAGCAGCCCCATAGACAGGTCCTACGAGCAGTACTTC. The encoded protein is CASSPIDRSYEQYF.

This clonotype was picked up many times. The CDR3 sequence is CASSGGTGALYGYTF. In nucleotides, the CDR3 is TGTGCCAGCAGTGGTGGGACGGGTGCTTTATATGGCTACACCTTC. The V gene is TRBV6-1, the J gene TRBJ1-2; D might be TRBD1 (5 bases). V was cut by 4 bases and J by 5 bases, with 17 bases left in between. Germline-derived CDR1 and CDR2 are MNHNS and SASEGT. The CDR3 runs to 15 residues.

This clonotype was observed a few times. The chain employs TRBV9 and TRBJ1-1; 12 positions match TRBD1. The junction had 13 bases not matched to a gene; V was cut back by 4 bases and J by 9 bases. Per germline, CDR1 SGDLS and CDR2 YYNGEE. CDR3 length: 16 amino acids. The DNA of the CDR3 is TGTGCCAGCAGCTCCCACCCCGGGACAGGGGGCGGCAAAGCTTTCTTT. It specifies CASSSHPGTGGGKAFF. Filled out from reference TRBV9 and TRBJ1-1, the complete variable domain reads DSGVTQTPKHLITATGQRVTLRCSPRSGDLSVYWYQQSLDQGLQFLIQYYNGEERAKGNILERFSAQQFPDLHSELNLSSLELGDSALYFCASSSHPGTGGGKAFFGQGTRLTVV.

V and J are TRBV11-2 and TRBJ2-1; D is unresolved. The V end was cut by 5 bases, the J end by 0 bases, with 11 bases between. The CDR3 spans 15 residues. Looked up from germline, CDR1 is SGHAT and CDR2 is FQNNGV. CDR3 in DNA: TGTGCCAGCAGCGTGGACGTGGGCTCCTACAATGAGCAGTTCTTC. Translation gives CASSVDVGSYNEQFF.

The sample holds one count of this clonotype. This chain links TRBV4-1 with TRBJ1-1; possibly TRBD1 for D (6 bases). The V and J ends lost 5 bases and 2 bases respectively, with 15 bases between them. The CDR3 length is 15 residues. Germline CDR1 is MGHRA and CDR2 is YSYEKL. Here the CDR3 DNA reads TGCGCCAGCAGCTACCCGGGACACAGTAACACTGAAGCTTTCTTT. It encodes CASSYPGHSNTEAFF.

This clonotype was seen a few times. CDR3 sequence reads: CASSLPGVRYNEQFF. The CDR3 DNA reads TGTGCCAGCAGTTTACCTGGGGTCCGATACAATGAGCAGTTCTTC. This chain connects TRBV6-2 or TRBV6-3 to TRBJ2-1; no clear D gene. Germline-derived CDR1 and CDR2 are MNHEY and SVGEGT. The V end was cut by 4 bases, the J end by 4 bases, with 14 bases between. CDR3 size: 15 residues.

The chain links TRBV24-1 to TRBJ2-2; the match to TRBD1 covers 9 bases. The CDR3 contains 16 residues. Germline V gene lookup returns CDR1 KGHDR and CDR2 SFDVKD. Trimming at V came to 3 bases and at J to 7 bases, leaving 8 bases not matched to a gene. The CDR3, as DNA: TGTGCCACCAGTGATGTTGGACAGGGGAGAGACGGGGAGCTGTTTTTT. This translates into CATSDVGQGRDGELFF.

The rearrangement joins TRBV20-1 to TRBJ2-7; the match to TRBD1 covers 9 bases. Germline V gives CDR1 DFQATT, CDR2 SNEGSKA (reference sequence). V lost 0 bases and J lost 2; bases outside the gene matches: 8. The CDR3 length is 16 residues. CDR3 bases: TGCAGTGCTAGAGACCCTCGGACAGGGGACCCCTACGAGCAGTACTTC. This encodes CSARDPRTGDPYEQYF.

V is TRBV5-1 and J is TRBJ2-1; D possibly corresponds to TRBD1 (6 bases). CDR1 is SGHRS, CDR2 YFSETQ, per germline. The V end was cut by 4 bases, the J end by 4 bases, with 18 bases between. The CDR3 extends over 16 amino acids. This chain's CDR3 is CASSLRTVGAYNEQFF. CDR3 DNA sequence: TGCGCCAGCAGCCTCAGGACAGTCGGGGCGTACAATGAGCAGTTCTTC. The full variable domain, completed using reference TRBV5-1 and TRBJ2-1, is KAGVTQTPRYLIKTRGQQVTLSCSPISGHRSVSWYQQTPGQGLQFLFEYFSETQRNKGNFPGRFSGRQFSNSRSEMNVSTLELGDSALYLCASSLRTVGAYNEQFFGPGTRLTVL.

The V and J genes are TRBV6-5 and TRBJ2-5; D is perhaps TRBD2 (6 bases). The CDR3 loop spans 15 amino acids. V was shortened by 6 bases and J by 0 bases, with 14 bases between the two germline ends. CDR1 is MNHEY, CDR2 SVGAGI, per germline. The CDR3 DNA reads TGTGCCAGCAGCAATAATGGGGGGTACCAAGAGACCCAGTACTTC. Amino acid sequence: CASSNNGGYQETQYF.

The genes are TRBV6-1 and TRBJ1-1; D unclear. V was cut by 10 bases and J by 4 bases, with 10 bases left in between. Per germline, CDR1 MNHNS and CDR2 SASEGT. The CDR3 has 11 amino acids. This CDR3 is CAIPWSTEAFF. In DNA, the CDR3 is TGTGCCATTCCTTGGAGCACTGAAGCTTTCTTT.

This clonotype was recorded a few times. This CDR3 reads CASSPGTEVYEQYF. CDR3 DNA sequence: TGTGCCAGCAGCCCCGGGACAGAAGTCTACGAGCAGTACTTC. The J gene is TRBJ2-7, the V gene TRBV7-2; TRBD1 matches 7 bases. CDR1 is SGHTA and CDR2 is FQGNSA in the germline V gene. The CDR3 contains 14 residues. J lost 3 bases, V lost 5 bases, and 7 bases had no gene match.